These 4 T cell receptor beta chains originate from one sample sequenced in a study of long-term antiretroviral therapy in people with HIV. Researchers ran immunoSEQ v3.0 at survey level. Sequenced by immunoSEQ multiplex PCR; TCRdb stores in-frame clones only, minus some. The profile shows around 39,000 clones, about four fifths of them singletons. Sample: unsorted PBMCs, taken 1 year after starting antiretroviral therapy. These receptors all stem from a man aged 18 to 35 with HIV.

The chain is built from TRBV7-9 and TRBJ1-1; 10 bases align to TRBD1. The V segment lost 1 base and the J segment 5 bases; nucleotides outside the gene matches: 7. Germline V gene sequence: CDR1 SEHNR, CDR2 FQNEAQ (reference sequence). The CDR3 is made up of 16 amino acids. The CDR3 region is CASSLGDRGWGTEAFF. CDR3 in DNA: TGTGCCAGCAGCTTAGGGGACAGGGGATGGGGAACTGAAGCTTTCTTT.

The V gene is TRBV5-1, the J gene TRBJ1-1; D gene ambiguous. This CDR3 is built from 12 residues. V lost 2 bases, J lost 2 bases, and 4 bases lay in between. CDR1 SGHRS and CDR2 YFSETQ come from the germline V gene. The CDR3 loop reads CASSFSNTEAFF. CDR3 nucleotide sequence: TGCGCCAGCAGCTTCAGTAACACTGAAGCTTTCTTT.

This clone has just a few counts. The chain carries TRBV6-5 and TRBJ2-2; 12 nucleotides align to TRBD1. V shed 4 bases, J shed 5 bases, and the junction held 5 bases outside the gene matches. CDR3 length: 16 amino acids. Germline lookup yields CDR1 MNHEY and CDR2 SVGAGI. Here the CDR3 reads CASSSGTGGLTGELFF. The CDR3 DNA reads TGTGCCAGCAGTTCAGGGACAGGGGGCCTAACCGGGGAGCTGTTTTTT.

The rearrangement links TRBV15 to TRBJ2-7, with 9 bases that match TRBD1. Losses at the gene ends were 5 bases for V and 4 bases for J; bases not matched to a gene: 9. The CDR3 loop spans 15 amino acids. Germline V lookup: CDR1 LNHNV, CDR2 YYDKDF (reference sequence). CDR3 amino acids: CATSPEQGARYEQYF. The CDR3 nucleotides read TGTGCCACCAGCCCGGAACAGGGGGCACGGTACGAGCAGTACTTC.